This TCR beta chain was sequenced for a study of blood T cell repertoires in COVID-19. Study details: Sources were T cells, B-cell-depleted T cells, or PBMCs; the material itself was cDNA or gDNA.

The participants were between roughly 18 and 100 years old and came from 20 to 30 US areas. Cohort 3 donors were reported recovered after two negative PCRs, clearance, or symptom resolution. Per the original data handling: Amplification of reference gene primers was used by the study to estimate nucleated cell counts. Using immunoSEQ multiplex PCR, the repertoire was profiled, and TCRdb retains in-frame clones only, with some absent. The DNA gave D and trimming, while V, J and clone size come from that table. The data contain under 350,000 clones, roughly nine tenths of them singletons. The trim removed 2 bases at V and 2 bases at J, leaving 14 bases unmatched. CDR1 and CDR2 from the germline V gene are GTSNPN and SVGIG (reference sequence). This CDR3 contains 19 residues.

This receptor was taken from a woman between 35 and 50 years old who had recovered from COVID-19. This rearrangement joins TRBV30 to TRBJ2-5, with 13 nucleotides matching TRBD2. The specimen sequenced was PBMCs or T cells enriched from blood (not recorded which). The CDR3 DNA reads as TGTGCCTGGAGTTATCACCCCGGGACTAGCGGGGAGACTCAAGAGACCCAGTACTTC. Translation: CAWSYHPGTSGETQETQYF.